This T cell receptor beta chain was sequenced for a study of shared clonotypes between healthy human individuals. Concerning this clone: Antigen unknown.

Study-wide results and caveats: As a rule, naive subsets had a larger estimated richness than memory subsets.

CDR1 and CDR2 from the germline V gene are SGHDT and YYEEEE. The V end was cut by 0 bases, the J end by 1 base, with 9 bases between. The CDR3 runs 15 residues. The authors ran the assay at deep level. Original methodology: Junction-only sequences produced by ImmunoSEQ had no quality scores, so filtering differed. Some clones are missing from TCRdb's copy, which holds only in-frame ones; the method was immunoSEQ multiplex PCR. Clone size and V and J calls were adopted from that table, with D and trimming inferred from the DNA. Of around 1.9 million clones listed, 80% to 95% are singletons. CD45RO-negative, CCR7-selected cells formed the naive CD8 fraction, which excluded terminally differentiated effector memory CD45RA+ cells.

Sequencing used naive CD8+ T cells from PBMCs. This sequence originates from a man between 18 and 29 years old in good health. Some clones in this sample may be carry-over from other donors' samples. The chain employs TRBV5-6 and TRBJ2-3; the D gene is possibly TRBD1 (5 bases). The CDR3 here is CASSLGRAGTDTQYF. CDR3 bases: TGTGCCAGCAGCTTGGGCAGGGCAGGCACAGATACGCAGTATTTT.